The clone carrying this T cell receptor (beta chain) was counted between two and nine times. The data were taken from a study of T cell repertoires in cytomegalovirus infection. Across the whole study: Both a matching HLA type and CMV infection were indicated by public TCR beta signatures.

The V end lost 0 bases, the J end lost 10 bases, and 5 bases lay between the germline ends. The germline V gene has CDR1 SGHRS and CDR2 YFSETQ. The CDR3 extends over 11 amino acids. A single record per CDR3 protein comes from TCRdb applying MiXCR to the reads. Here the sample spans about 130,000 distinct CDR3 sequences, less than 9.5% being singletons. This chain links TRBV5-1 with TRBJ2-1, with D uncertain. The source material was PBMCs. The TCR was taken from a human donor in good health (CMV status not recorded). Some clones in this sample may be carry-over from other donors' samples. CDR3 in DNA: TGCGCCAGCAGCTTGGAGACGGAGCAGTTCTTC. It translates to CASSLETEQFF.